This T cell receptor (beta chain) was sequenced during a study of shared T cell receptors in the human thymus. Generated by immunoSEQ multiplex PCR, the TCRdb table keeps only in-frame clones and is missing some. The sample yields 500,000 to 550,000 clones, around three quarters seen once. This CDR3 spans 13 amino acids. The V end lost 6 bases, the J end lost 7 bases, and 13 bases lay between the germline ends. Germline assignment: CDR1 MDHEN and CDR2 SYDVKM. A further study also used this sample, focusing on human thymus T cells. That work states: Healthy Finnish infants having corrective surgery for congenital heart defects served as donors. Corrective cardiac operations yielded the resected thymus tissue. Gene usage for V and J segments appeared biased in thymic and blood repertoires.

This clonotype was sampled from a boy under two years old with a congenital heart defect. The chain employs TRBV28 and TRBJ2-4; weak D call: TRBD2 (6 bases). The source material was thymocytes. The CDR3, as DNA: TGTGCCAGCAGCCCTATAGCGGCCAACATTCAGTACTTC. It yields the protein CASSPIAANIQYF.